What follows describes a single T cell receptor beta chain. The data were taken from a study of blood T cell repertoires in COVID-19. On the study more broadly: Acute-phase and convalescent COVID-19 samples originated in the United States, Italy and Spain. PBMCs, B-cell-depleted T cells, or T cells provided the cDNA or gDNA that made up the material.

V was cut by 7 bases and J by 0 bases, with 22 bases left in between. This CDR3 spans 18 amino acids. CDR1 is MNHEY, CDR2 SMNVEV, per germline (reference sequence). In the original workflow: Quantification of nucleated cells was approximated via reference gene primer amplification. TCRdb keeps only in-frame clones here, not all; method: immunoSEQ multiplex PCR. D and trimming were read from the DNA, whereas the V and J calls and clone size are those reported in that table. The sample lists 200,000 or so clones; about 88% were seen once. The chain carries TRBV27 and TRBJ2-4, with D maybe TRBD1 (6 bases). The sequencing input was peripheral blood. The clonotype originates from a man aged 35-49 years with active or convalescent COVID-19. The CDR3 region has the DNA TGTGCCAGCATATTACCCCAGGGGACGGAGCTAGCCAAAAACATTCAGTACTTC. Its translation: CASILPQGTELAKNIQYF.